This T cell receptor beta chain appears in the sequencing data of a study of T cells in Graves' hyperthyroidism and ophthalmopathy (dated by TCRdb to between 2018 and 2020). As for the study more broadly: Peripheral blood samples were taken at initial diagnosis, before any treatment was given. Once sampling was done, hyperthyroidism patients were given methimazole at a starting dose of 30 mg daily, whereas ophthalmopathy patients were given high-dose intravenous methylprednisolone. For training and testing, the approximately 97 patients in the discovery cohort were randomly divided in a 7:3 ratio. Thyroid tissue and blood T-cell repertoires from roughly six Graves' hyperthyroidism patients were also compared in the study. To identify distinguishing TCR V-J signatures, a discovery cohort of 100 or so patients was used, comprising 43 with Graves' ophthalmopathy and some 60 with stable Graves' hyperthyroidism. The paper describes TCR Vbeta CDR3 sequencing of fewer than 150 peripheral blood samples, made up of 43 ophthalmopathy patients, 70 to 75 hyperthyroidism patients and some 17 progressor patients. An independent validation cohort of under 20 hyperthyroidism patients and 17 patients who later progressed to ophthalmopathy tested prospective prediction of ophthalmopathy. The study at large found these results: A 13 V-J signature model separated ophthalmopathy from stable hyperthyroidism, with about 90% sensitivity and 81.08% specificity in cross-validation and 80%/75% in testing. In validation, the model predicted progression to ophthalmopathy a median of approximately 6.6 months before onset, with about 67% sensitivity and nearly 75% specificity. Sample size was not statistically predetermined, and blinding of investigators to group allocation was not performed. Most expanded thyroid clonotypes (frequency above 0.001) were also found in blood, which suggests that blood repertoires may mirror thyroid immune responses.

The TCR beta CDR3 regions were amplified from the RNA transcripts. For the first round of RT-PCR on the TCR CDR3, the HTBI primer set was used together with the Qiagen OneStep RT-PCR kit. Libraries were constructed in a second round of multiplex PCR, after which size selection and purification were carried out. The libraries were sequenced on an Illumina HiSeq2000 using paired-end 100 bp reads. In the source study's methods: SOAPnuke was used to process the raw data, throwing out any read that contained adapters or uncalled bases, had a mean Phred below 15, or lacked an exact constant-primer or identifier match. COPE v1.2.5 was used to merge high-quality paired reads, and clonotypes were defined as unique nucleotide sequences. MiTCR v1.1 was used to align clonotypes to the IMGT TRBV, TRBD and TRBJ reference segments. Only V-J combinations with frequency above 0.0001, covering about 99% of repertoires, were analysed. The TCS score was defined as F50 (clonal expansion) divided by E x V (chaos), with BLOSUM62-based TCRdist calculated between CDR3 peptides within each V-J. Welch's t-statistics and random forest reduced roughly 530 V-J features to fewer than 15, which were used in a naive Bayes classifier (R e1071). TCRdb reprocessing: public reads trimmed at Q25 with fastp, clones called with MiXCR, in-frame beta chains kept. A single entry per CDR3 protein holds the most common genes and DNA from its merged rows. In this record, the V and J calls reflect TCRdb's handling and not the investigators' own analysis. This sample has about 640,000 distinct CDR3 sequences in its table, and around 20% of those were observed once. Of the sample, 34% falls within the top ten clones.

Ophthalmopathy patients had moderately to severely active disease, with a Clinical Activity Score of 3 or more, a NOSPECS grade of 4 or more, and a disease duration of less than 3 months. Patients with uncontrolled infections, other autoimmune diseases, pregnancy or lactation were excluded. Clinical symptoms, serum thyroxine and TRAb, thyroid ultrasound, and orbital computed tomography formed the basis for the diagnoses. PBMCs were separated from 8 to 10 ml of fresh peripheral blood using Ficoll-Paque density gradient centrifugation. Total RNA was extracted with Trizol reagent, and quality was checked on an Agilent 2100 Bioanalyzer. Cut back by 0 bases and 11 bases, the V and J ends lie 8 bases apart. The germline V gene encodes CDR1 SGHRS and CDR2 YFSETQ. The CDR3 holds 11 amino acids from the cysteine to the phenylalanine. Only the CDR3 part of the read is kept: 33 bases, read in frame from the first base.

This clonotype was counted between two and nine times. Its antigen has not been determined. No qualities accompany the bases; no much larger clone lies one base away. The receptor was isolated from a man aged 25 to 40 with Graves' ophthalmopathy. The sequenced sample was blood. The V and J segments used are TRBV5-1 and TRBJ1-2; the D gene is perhaps TRBD1, from 6 matching bases. In nucleotide form, the sequence is TGCGCCAGCAGCTTGGACAGGGATTACACCTTC. It codes for CASSLDRDYTF.